Here is one TCR beta chain with its context. This clonotype was detected a few times. Its antigen is not yet known. No base quality values were provided; no much bigger clone lies one nucleotide off. Donors were 40 or so systemically healthy Caucasian individuals from Russia aged roughly 6 to 90 years. Each donor gave ten milliliters of peripheral blood, drawn into EDTA-treated Vacutainer tubes. Ficoll-Paque density-gradient centrifugation was used to isolate PBMCs, with at least 7 million obtained per sample. Trizol reagent was used to extract total RNA from the PBMCs, yielding at least 5 micrograms per sample. Naive CD45RAhigh/CD27high T cell percentages were measured by flow cytometry on a PBMC aliquot from every donor. CDR3 length: 11 amino acids, cysteine to phenylalanine. This entry keeps only the CDR3 DNA: 33 bases, framed from base 1. Trimming takes 3 bases from V and 12 bases from J, and the germline ends sit 10 bases apart. CDR1 and CDR2, per the germline V gene, are SNHLY and FYNNEI.

The sample originates from a study of blood T cells in healthy people across ages (dated by TCRdb to 2015 to 2017). Study-wide context: In model experiments, template switching captured roughly one uniquely barcoded TCR beta cDNA molecule for every two T cells. Age-related changes in TCR beta repertoire diversity were measured in the study by deep sequencing normalized with unique cDNA molecular identifiers. Donors were grouped into four age groups: young (average about 15 years), middle-aged (under 40), aged (about 59) and long-lived (roughly 80). To avoid experimental bias, donors of different ages were distributed randomly across sequencing lanes. Using the same blood draw, the study looked at two additional independent replicas of 1 million unique cDNA reads for two donors, one aged 18 to 30 and the other aged 80 or older. Here is what the overall study found, with its caveats: Bulk unsorted PBMC profiling prevented conclusive comparison of naive and antigen-experienced compartments. Estimates of total diversity based on one million sequenced T cells were considered lower bounds and underestimates. As age increased, observed TCR beta diversity per million T cells dropped in a roughly linear way, and a significant reduction was already evident by age about 40. A strong correlation was found between observed TCR beta diversity and the percentage of naive T cells measured by flow cytometry. Compared with the aged group, the long-lived group had more naive CD4+ T cells, fewer expanded clones and increased TCR diversity, suggesting age selection. Because donor CMV infection status was unknown, age-related changes in expanded clonotypes were potentially confounded.

Receptor libraries were prepared by 5' RACE. Sequencing took place on an Illumina HiSeq 2500. A second 7 to 11 cycle PCR used a sample-barcoded 5' primer and a J-beta primer mix. A template-switch 5' adaptor carrying 12 random nucleotides introduced a unique molecular identifier onto each TCR beta cDNA molecule. Each sample yielded at least 3 million CDR3-containing paired-end reads. The Mint cDNA synthesis kit, primed by a TRBC-specific oligonucleotide, was used to synthesize first-strand cDNA from all RNA. Following uracil-DNA glycosylase treatment, a first 18-cycle PCR with universal primers M1SS and BC2_uni_R was performed on all cDNA. Concerning the study's data processing: For normalization, 1 million high-quality reads were randomly selected from each sample, with every read carrying a distinct molecular identifier. Instead of being binned into consensus sequences, reads that shared molecular identifiers were thrown out. CDR3 identification, clonotype clustering and error correction used MiTCR with a Q25 quality threshold and the strictest error-elimination algorithm. A nonparametric unseen species model with Euler transformation was used to estimate lower-bound total TCR beta diversity. The public reads were reprocessed in TCRdb via fastp at Q25 and MiXCR, keeping in-frame beta chains. Rows with one shared CDR3 protein collapse into an entry with the most common genes and DNA. In this record, the V and J calls reflect TCRdb's handling and not the investigators' own analysis. In this sample the table shows more than 800,000 distinct CDR3 sequences, under 30% of which occur a single time. The ten most abundant clones make up around a sixth of the sample.

The chain was built from TRBV2 and TRBJ2-3; the D segment may tentatively be TRBD1 or TRBD2, each giving 5 matched bases. The sequence was collected from an elderly woman in good health. The specimen sequenced was blood. The nucleotide sequence reads as follows: TGTGCCAGCAGTGAGTTGAGGGACCAGTATTTT. Translated, it gives CASSELRDQYF.